These 28 T cell receptor beta chains share one sample of origin, sequenced in a study of radiotherapy plus CTLA-4 blockade in lung cancer. Assay: immunoSEQ multiplex PCR; the TCRdb copy retains only in-frame clones and omits some. The data show approximately 33,000 clones, around 73% seen once. The input for sequencing was peripheral blood, taken from a patient treated with radiotherapy plus ipilimumab. These receptors came from a human donor with non-small cell lung cancer who had stable disease on radiotherapy plus ipilimumab.

This clone showed up just once. The rearrangement uses TRBV6-5 and TRBJ1-2; no clear D gene. Trimming cost V 7 bases and J 3 bases, with 9 bases left between them. The CDR3 is 12 residues long. Germline V gives CDR1 MNHEY, CDR2 SVGAGI. The CDR3 nucleotides read TGTGCCAGCATTGGAGGAGACTATGGCTACACCTTC. Protein sequence: CASIGGDYGYTF.

The rearrangement joins TRBV29-1 to TRBJ1-2; TRBD1 aligns across 8 bases. The V and J ends lost 3 bases and 4 bases, in that order; junction bases with no gene match: 10. Germline values: CDR1 SQVTM, CDR2 ANQGSEA. The CDR3 loop spans 15 amino acids. The CDR3 loop is CSVDAGTGWGYGYTF. CDR3 DNA sequence: TGCAGCGTTGATGCGGGGACAGGATGGGGCTATGGCTACACCTTC.

The rearrangement links TRBV5-1 to TRBJ1-2; D may be TRBD1 (6 bases). V lost 7 bases and J lost 6, with 16 bases in between. The CDR3 contains 13 residues. Looked up from germline, CDR1 is SGHRS and CDR2 is YFSETQ. CDR3 amino acids: CASQTGLENGYTF. As DNA, the CDR3 is TGCGCCAGCCAAACAGGGCTCGAGAATGGCTACACCTTC.

The chain is built from TRBV18 and TRBJ1-1; tentative D call: TRBD1 (5 bases). Trimming cost V 3 bases and J 1 base, with 15 bases left between them. This CDR3 has 16 amino acids. Looked up from germline, CDR1 is KGHSH and CDR2 is LQKENI. The CDR3 spells CASSPAVGQGNTEAFF. CDR3 bases: TGTGCCAGCTCACCGGCGGTGGGCCAGGGGAACACTGAAGCTTTCTTT.

The J gene is TRBJ1-1, the V gene TRBV5-1; D perhaps matches TRBD1 (5 bases). V was trimmed by 1 base and J by 0 bases, leaving 7 bases between them. There are 14 residues in the CDR3. CDR1 and CDR2 (germline): SGHRS, YFSETQ. CDR3 loop: CASSLQGVNTEAFF. The CDR3 DNA reads as TGCGCCAGCAGCTTGCAAGGGGTGAACACTGAAGCTTTCTTT.

V is TRBV29-1 and J is TRBJ1-1; 9 positions agree with TRBD1. With V trimmed by 1 base and J by 0 bases, 9 bases remained unmatched. This CDR3 region has 17 residues. The germline V gene encodes CDR1 SQVTM and CDR2 ANQGSEA. CDR3 loop: CSVEVPRDRAMNTEAFF. DNA for the CDR3: TGCAGCGTTGAAGTCCCCCGGGACAGGGCCATGAACACTGAAGCTTTCTTT. Looking up the rest from reference TRBV29-1 and TRBJ1-1 gives the full variable domain: SAVISQKPSRDICQRGTSLTIQCQVDSQVTMMFWYRQQPGQSLTLIATANQGSEATYESGFVIDKFPISRPNLTFSTLTVSNMSPEDSSIYLCSVEVPRDRAMNTEAFFGQGTRLTVV.

This chain joins TRBV30 and TRBJ1-5, with D perhaps TRBD1 (6 bases). Germline V gene data show CDR1 as GTSNPN and CDR2 as SVGIG (reference sequence). The V end was cut by 2 bases, the J end by 7 bases, with 12 bases between. The CDR3 runs 13 residues. The CDR3 sequence: CAWSPIRGQPQHF. CDR3 coding DNA: TGTGCCTGGAGTCCTATCAGGGGACAGCCCCAGCATTTT.

V is TRBV6-5 and J is TRBJ1-5; weak D call: TRBD1 (6 bases). V lost 0 bases and J lost 4, with 7 bases in between. This CDR3 region has 14 residues. Germline-derived CDR1 and CDR2 are MNHEY and SVGAGI. CDR3 residues: CASSYSGANQPQHF. CDR3 coding DNA: TGTGCCAGCAGTTACTCGGGGGCTAATCAGCCCCAGCATTTT.

The rearrangement links TRBV6-1 to TRBJ1-6, with D hard to call. There are 16 residues in the CDR3. CDR1 MNHNS and CDR2 SASEGT come from the germline V gene. V was shortened by 0 bases and J by 0 bases, with 6 bases between the two germline ends. The CDR3 sequence is CASSEAASSYNSPLHF. CDR3 DNA sequence: TGTGCCAGCAGTGAAGCGGCGAGCTCCTATAATTCACCCCTCCACTTT.

CDR3: CASSLGGIEQYF. The CDR3 region has the DNA TGTGCCAGCAGCTTAGGGGGCATCGAGCAGTACTTC. The rearrangement links TRBV13 to TRBJ2-7; D is undetermined. In germline, CDR1 is PRHDT, CDR2 FYEKMQ (reference sequence). CDR3 length: 12 amino acids. The ends were cut back, 0 bases at V and 6 bases at J, with 6 bases in the middle. Complete variable domain (other parts from reference TRBV13 and TRBJ2-7): AAGVIQSPRHLIKEKRETATLKCYPIPRHDTVYWYQQGPGQDPQFLISFYEKMQSDKGSIPDRFSAQQFSDYHSELNMSSLELGDSALYFCASSLGGIEQYFGPGTRLTVT.

This clone has a single count. V and J are TRBV9 and TRBJ2-1; D unresolved. The CDR3 loop spans 13 amino acids. CDR1 SGDLS and CDR2 YYNGEE come from the germline V gene. Between the trimmed V and J ends, which lost 3 bases and 1 base, there was a span of 5 bases. CDR3 amino acids: CASSGSSYNEQFF. CDR3 nucleotides: TGTGCCAGCAGCGGCAGTTCCTACAATGAGCAGTTCTTC.

The chain employs TRBV5-4 and TRBJ2-2; 7 nucleotides agree with TRBD1. This CDR3 has 17 amino acids. From germline, CDR1 is SGHNT and CDR2 YYREEE (reference sequence). V was pared by 3 bases and J by 0 bases, with 8 bases of the junction left unmatched. The CDR3 region has the DNA TGTGCCAGCAGCTCGGTGGGACAGACCTCGAACACCGGGGAGCTGTTTTTT. Translation gives CASSSVGQTSNTGELFF.

Comments on this clone: At one end, the junction sequence differs from germline, possibly due to a read error. Other DNA sequences of this sample code for an identical CDR3. This CDR3 is CASSQTVNTGELFF. CDR3 bases: TGTGCCAGCAGCCAGACAGTGAACACCGGGGAACTGTTTTTT. This chain connects TRBV7-2 to TRBJ2-2; D could derive from TRBD1 or TRBD2 (5 bases each). The CDR3 sequence is 14 residues long. Germline CDR1 SGHTA, CDR2 FQGNSA.

This clone was counted between two and nine times. The chain combines TRBV7-6 with TRBJ2-3, with no clear D. Germline assignment: CDR1 SGHVS and CDR2 FNYEAQ. The CDR3 loop spans 12 amino acids. Trimming left V 4 bases short and J 1 base short, with 3 bases between. The CDR3 bases are TGTGCCAGCAGCTCCCGCACAGATACGCAGTATTTT. Encoded protein: CASSSRTDTQYF.

This clone was seen a handful of times. The chain joins TRBV19 to TRBJ2-6, with no clear D. CDR3 length: 15 residues. From germline, CDR1 is LNHDA and CDR2 SQIVND (reference sequence). V was cut by 5 bases and J by 0 bases, with 8 bases left in between. CDR3: CASSPQLSGANVLTF. The CDR3 DNA reads TGTGCCAGTAGTCCCCAGCTCTCTGGGGCCAACGTCCTGACTTTC.

The chain couples TRBV7-3 to TRBJ1-1; TRBD1 is a possible D gene (5 bases). Trimming cost V 4 bases and J 11 bases, with 17 bases left between them. The CDR3 is 13 amino acids. CDR1 is SGHTA, CDR2 FQGTGA, per germline. In nucleotides, the CDR3 is TGTGCCAGCAGCTCCCCCGACAGCCGGGGGGCTTTCTTT. Translation: CASSSPDSRGAFF.

The rearrangement links TRBV6-1 to TRBJ1-5; D gene unclear. The V end lost 1 base, the J end lost 0 bases, and 10 bases lay between the germline ends. The CDR3 is made up of 16 amino acids. CDR1 is MNHNS and CDR2 is SASEGT in the germline V gene. This CDR3 is CASSEGQVYSNQPQHF. In DNA form, the CDR3 reads TGTGCCAGCAGTGAAGGGCAGGTCTATAGCAATCAGCCCCAGCATTTT.

The chain recombines TRBV4-1 with TRBJ1-1; perhaps TRBD1 as D (6 bases). The CDR3 has 18 amino acids. Germline CDR1 MGHRA, CDR2 YSYEKL. V lost 0 bases to trimming and J lost 3 bases, with 20 bases between them. The CDR3 nucleotides read TGCGCCAGCAGCCAAGATCTCGGGGGGCGAAAGATGGACACTGAAGCTTTCTTT. Translating it yields CASSQDLGGRKMDTEAFF.

The V gene is TRBV5-1, the J gene TRBJ1-2; TRBD1 agrees at 9 bases. The CDR3 sequence is 18 residues long. The junction had 14 bases not matched to a gene; V was cut back by 4 bases and J by 1 base. Germline V gene sequence: CDR1 SGHRS, CDR2 YFSETQ. CDR3 sequence reads: CASSVGGQGALVNYGYTF. The CDR3 region has the DNA TGCGCCAGCAGCGTAGGGGGACAGGGCGCCCTGGTTAACTATGGCTACACCTTC.

The V and J genes are TRBV27 and TRBJ2-3, with D perhaps TRBD2 (5 bases). Trimming pared 4 bases from V and 4 bases from J, leaving 9 bases between. CDR1 is MNHEY, CDR2 SMNVEV, per germline (reference sequence). This CDR3 is built from 13 residues. The CDR3 DNA follows: TGTGCCAGCAGTTACAAACTAGCAGATACGCAGTATTTT. Protein: CASSYKLADTQYF.

The chain combines TRBV7-2 with TRBJ2-2; 8 bases match TRBD2. The V gene's germline CDR1 is SGHTA and CDR2 FQGNSA. This CDR3 comprises 17 residues. Trimming at V came to 5 bases and at J to 4 bases, leaving 12 bases not matched to a gene. CDR3 in DNA: TGTGCCAGCAGCCTACTTGCAGCGGGGGTGGGCACCGGGGAGCTGTTTTTT. Translation gives CASSLLAAGVGTGELFF.

The chain joins TRBV5-1 to TRBJ2-2; D possibly matches TRBD1 or TRBD2 (5 bases each). In germline, CDR1 is SGHRS, CDR2 YFSETQ. V shed 2 bases and J shed 2 bases, with 7 bases lying between them. The CDR3 extends over 14 amino acids. CDR3 coding DNA: TGCGCCAGCAGCTTTGGGGGTAACACCGGGGAGCTGTTTTTT. This gives the protein CASSFGGNTGELFF.

Only a few counts were recorded for this clone. The chain employs TRBV6-5 and TRBJ2-7; D perhaps matches TRBD1 (6 bases). Germline CDR1 reads MNHEY; CDR2 reads SVGAGI. The CDR3 loop spans 10 amino acids. The DNA for the CDR3 is TGTGCCAGCAGGGGGGCAGAGCTCAAGGTC. This codes for CASRGAELKV.

This chain links TRBV9 with TRBJ1-1; maybe TRBD1 (6 bases). The CDR3 spans 14 residues. The V end was cut by 5 bases, the J end by 4 bases, with 15 bases between. Germline V gene sequence: CDR1 SGDLS, CDR2 YYNGEE. CDR3: CASRGGPRGTEAFF. The CDR3 DNA is TGTGCCAGCAGGGGGGGGCCTCGAGGCACTGAAGCTTTCTTT.

This chain connects TRBV19 to TRBJ1-1; no reliable D call. Trimming stripped 2 bases from V and 0 bases from J, with 7 bases between. Germline loops: CDR1 LNHDA, CDR2 SQIVND (reference sequence). The CDR3 is made up of 14 amino acids. DNA for the CDR3: TGTGCCAGTAGTATAAACCTCATGAACACTGAAGCTTTCTTT. Translating it yields CASSINLMNTEAFF. The whole variable domain, filled in from reference TRBV19 and TRBJ1-1, reads DGGITQSPKYLFRKEGQNVTLSCEQNLNHDAMYWYRQDPGQGLRLIYYSQIVNDFQKGDIAEGYSVSREKKESFPLTVTSAQKNPTAFYLCASSINLMNTEAFFGQGTRLTVV.

V gene TRBV7-3 combines with J gene TRBJ2-1; D gene unclear. V lost 2 bases, J lost 0 bases, and 8 bases lay in between. Germline CDR1 is SGHTA and CDR2 is FQGTGA. The CDR3 spans 15 residues. The CDR3 coding sequence is TGTGCCAGCAGCTTACAGGAGAGCTCCTACAATGAGCAGTTCTTC. It encodes CASSLQESSYNEQFF.

The rearrangement uses TRBV6-1 and TRBJ1-2; D remains ambiguous. This CDR3 is 12 amino acids long. Germline CDR1 MNHNS, CDR2 SASEGT. Between the trimmed V and J ends, which lost 10 bases and 4 bases, there was a span of 13 bases. CDR3 protein: CATSALFYGYTF. The CDR3 bases are TGTGCCACCAGCGCCCTCTTCTATGGCTACACCTTC.

The V call is TRBV6-1, the J call TRBJ2-7; D is undetermined. Trimming cost V 0 bases and J 5 bases, with 5 bases left between them. The germline V gene has CDR1 MNHNS and CDR2 SASEGT. The CDR3 is 12 amino acids. CDR3 bases: TGTGCCAGCAGTGAAGCACGGCACGAGCAGTACGTC. Translation gives CASSEARHEQYV.